What follows describes a single TCR beta chain. In its sample, this clone was seen once. The clone's antigen remains unknown. No much larger clonotype is one base removed from it; base qualities were not supplied. The CDR3 regions of human TCRbeta chains were analyzed by immunosequencing. The authors' analysis ran thus. Repertoire TCRs were checked for matches against a reference library of SARS-CoV-2-specific TCRs that had been generated using the MIRA antigen-specificity platform. Breadth meant the fraction of unique TCRs that were SARS-CoV-2-associated, whereas depth meant the fraction of total T cells that were SARS-CoV-2-associated. Using the MIRA data, every spike-specific TCR was mapped to the spike region that the TCR reacted to and assigned to either a CD4 or a CD8 class. Log10-transformed breadth and depth values were compared by one-way ANOVA with Sidak's multiple comparisons tests. Imported from immuneACCESS, the table was reduced by TCRdb to in-frame sequences with V and J called. These copies leave out some clones; in studies compared against another copy, an unresolved V gene accounts for under half, and the cause of the remainder is not known. The V and J calls and clone size were taken over from that table, and D and trimming were inferred from the DNA. The sample profile shows some 110,000 clones; roughly 89% of them were found once. Roughly 7% of the sample comes from the top ten.

The time point label, read with the paper, signifies: about 28 days (+/-7) after the second vaccine dose. Because spike-specific TCR depth and breadth did not differ between the two schedules, AZD1222 recipients who got a second dose at roughly 4 weeks were pooled with those who got a second dose at roughly 12 weeks. Vaccinee samples came from UK trials COV001 and COV002, including a single-blind randomized controlled phase 2/3 trial of AZD1222 (ChAdOx1 nCoV-19) in healthy adults. For TCRbeta chain sequencing, PBMC samples were collected from trial participants at day 0 and at day 28 after the second dose. The entry originates in a study of T cell responses to AZD1222 COVID-19 vaccine (dated by TCRdb to the early 2020s). In the study overall: TCR sequencing covered roughly 230 trial participants: approximately 200 given two doses of AZD1222 and 26 given two doses of MenACWY control vaccine. Trial participants were enrolled by age into 18-55, 56-69 and 70-plus year subgroups, with 148, 28 and 57 TCR-sequenced participants respectively.

What the research found in general, with its limitations: Most participants were white British and females outnumbered males, and the authors suggested that clonal diversity may have been underestimated. In the small 56-69-year group, the increase in depth fell short of significance, most likely because of low power. CD4 TCRs associated with the vaccine covered the entire spike protein, and the dominant responses were in regions 160-218 and 743-854. Nearly half of unique spike-specific TCRs reportedly recognized epitopes outside regions mutated in the B.1.351 and B.1.1.7 variants. After two AZD1222 doses, spike-specific TCR breadth and depth were significantly higher than at day 0 and than in MenACWY recipients. Only five or six AZD1222 recipients were SARS-CoV-2 seropositive at baseline, limiting conclusions about previously exposed vaccinees. Because no samples from the day 14 peak response were available, repertoires could be characterized only after the peak T cell response.

Looking up the germline V gene yields CDR1 SGDLS and CDR2 YYNGEE. Taken from cysteine to phenylalanine, the CDR3 has 15 residues. Only CDR3 DNA is held: 45 bases, read in frame from base 1. Trimming removed 3 bases from V and 4 bases from J; the gene matches leave 9 bases unexplained. Sequenced here: peripheral blood, sampled 28 days after the second AZD1222 dose. The chain uses TRBV9 and TRBJ2-7; the central 8 bases match TRBD1. This receptor was identified in an adult who received the AZD1222 COVID-19 vaccine. At the DNA level, the sequence is TGTGCCAGCAGCGACAAACAGGGGGGTGGGTACGAGCAGTACTTC. Its translation reads: CASSDKQGGGYEQYF.